The T cell receptor beta chain described here comes from a study of beta chain features in type 1 diabetes. Expressed TCRB transcripts were sequenced because the entire RNA isolate underwent reverse transcription. Generated by immunoSEQ multiplex PCR, the TCRdb table keeps only in-frame clones and is missing some. The data contain under 450,000 clones, less than 15% of them singletons. Study findings and constraints: People with Type 1 diabetes carried modestly yet significantly shorter TCRB CDR3s in all four CD4+ subsets.

This clone has only a few counts. The antigen remains undetermined. One heparinised draw of blood, averaging roughly 120 mL, came from each donor. CD4+ naive, central memory, regulatory and stem cell-like memory subsets were isolated by sorting on CD45RO/CCR7/CD25/CD127/CD95/CD27. Purity exceeded 98% in all sorted populations. The CDR3 is made up of 15 amino acids. Looked up from germline, CDR1 is MDHEN and CDR2 is SYDVKM. Trimming took 1 base from V and 7 from J; bases not matched to a gene: 5. The chain uses TRBV28 and TRBJ1-2; 11 nucleotides align to TRBD1. The sequenced material came from naive CD4+ T cells from blood. The sequence came from a woman younger than 30 in good health. CDR3 sequence reads: CASSLSDRGLSGYTF. CDR3 DNA: TGTGCCAGCAGTTTATCGGACAGGGGGCTTTCTGGCTACACCTTC.